These 18 T cell receptor beta chains came from one sample sequenced in a study of human T cells and chemical hapten exposure. TCRdb ran MiXCR on the RACE reads and lists one entry per CDR3 protein. The data contain 60,000 to 65,000 distinct CDR3 sequences, approximately 11% of them singletons. Time point here: patch test 3, about 24 weeks after DPC sensitization. Specified treatment: therapeutic diphenylcyclopropenone sensitization with weekly scalp DPC. This material consisted of whole blood, taken in connection with sensitization to the hapten diphenylcyclopropenone (DPC). Source of these receptors: a woman aged 25 to 39 with alopecia areata. Some clones in this sample may be carry-over from other donors' samples.

This clonotype was counted many times. The chain couples TRBV7-2 to TRBJ1-2; perhaps TRBD1 as D (5 bases). The CDR3 is 15 amino acids. V dropped 6 bases and J dropped 4 bases, with 18 bases sitting between them. Germline V gives CDR1 SGHTA, CDR2 FQGNSA. CDR3 nucleotide sequence: TGTGCCAGCAGTGAAATGGGGGATTTGGTCTATGGCTACACCTTC. This encodes CASSEMGDLVYGYTF.

In this sample, this clonotype turned up a few times. The chain is built from TRBV12-3 or TRBV12-4 and TRBJ1-2; no clear D. Trimming took 2 bases from V and 5 from J, leaving 12 bases between them. The CDR3 is made up of 14 amino acids. As DNA, the CDR3 is TGTGCCAGCAGTTTATTCACCGGCGGGTATGGCTACACCTTC. Encoded protein: CASSLFTGGYGYTF.

There are a few counts of this clonotype. The chain is built from TRBV24-1 and TRBJ2-1, with a possible D match to TRBD2 (5 bases). CDR1 and CDR2 (germline): KGHDR, SFDVKD. This CDR3 region has 13 residues. The CDR3 DNA is TGTGTTAAGCCAGCGGCAGAGTACAATGAGCAGTTCTTC. Translation gives CVKPAAEYNEQFF.

This clonotype was seen ten or more times. The chain couples TRBV18 to TRBJ1-6, with unresolved D. CDR3 length equals 19 residues. The germline V gene has CDR1 KGHSH and CDR2 LQKENI. V lost 1 base to trimming and J lost 0 bases, with 16 bases between them. Here the CDR3 reads CASSPLSVEPNSYNSPLHF. CDR3 in DNA: TGTGCCAGCTCACCACTCTCAGTGGAACCAAACTCCTATAATTCACCCCTCCACTTT.

This clonotype came up a few times. The gene calls are TRBV7-6 and TRBJ1-3, with D maybe TRBD1 (5 bases). The CDR3 has 16 amino acids. In germline, CDR1 is SGHVS, CDR2 FNYEAQ. V was trimmed by 0 bases and J by 1 base, leaving 10 bases between them. The CDR3 DNA sequence: TGTGCCAGCAGCTTAGCGGGGGTAGAGTCTGGAAACACCATATATTTT. Protein sequence: CASSLAGVESGNTIYF.

V is TRBV7-9 and J is TRBJ2-3, with 8 bases lining up with TRBD2. V shed 5 bases and J 3 bases; nucleotides not matched to a gene: 16. CDR3 length equals 18 residues. Germline CDR1 and CDR2: SEHNR and FQNEAQ (reference sequence). The CDR3 nucleotides read TGTGCCAGCAGCCTACCCAGCGGGGGCTCGAAGCGTACAGATACGCAGTATTTT. Amino acids: CASSLPSGGSKRTDTQYF.

This clonotype came up a few times. CDR3 region: CASSLRGEGLGDTQYF. CDR3 bases: TGTGCCAGCAGCTTAAGGGGGGAGGGCCTGGGAGATACGCAGTATTTT. The rearrangement uses TRBV7-2 and TRBJ2-3; D is perhaps TRBD2 (7 bases). The germline V and J ends were trimmed by 2 bases and 5 bases, with 17 bases remaining between them. The CDR3 covers 16 residues. Germline V CDR1 and CDR2: SGHTA, FQGNSA.

This clonotype was found many times. This chain uses TRBV7-2 with TRBJ1-5; no reliable D call. Looked up from germline, CDR1 is SGHTA and CDR2 is FQGNSA. Trimming pared 5 bases from V and 6 bases from J, leaving 14 bases between. The CDR3 runs 14 residues. CDR3 nucleotide sequence: TGTGCCAGCAGCGAGACCTGGACCCGTCAGCCCCAGCATTTT. Protein: CASSETWTRQPQHF.

This clonotype showed up many times. V is TRBV19 and J is TRBJ1-2; 9 positions match TRBD1. The CDR3 contains 15 residues. In germline, CDR1 is LNHDA, CDR2 SQIVND (reference sequence). After removal of 4 bases from V and 4 bases from J, the junction contained 7 bases not matched to a gene. The CDR3 reads CASSSSGQGIYGYTF. The CDR3 DNA sequence: TGTGCCAGTAGTAGCTCGGGACAGGGAATCTATGGCTACACCTTC. Based on the CDR3 plus reference TRBV19 and TRBJ1-2, the full variable domain is DGGITQSPKYLFRKEGQNVTLSCEQNLNHDAMYWYRQDPGQGLRLIYYSQIVNDFQKGDIAEGYSVSREKKESFPLTVTSAQKNPTAFYLCASSSSGQGIYGYTFGSGTRLTVV.

In this sample, this clonotype turned up many times. The chain combines TRBV18 with TRBJ2-1; 7 nucleotides align to TRBD2. The CDR3 spans 17 residues. Germline CDR1 and CDR2: KGHSH and LQKENI. The J segment lost 6 bases and the V segment lost 1 base, leaving 12 bases of the junction unmatched. The CDR3, as DNA: TGTGCCAGCTCACCACGCACAAGCGGGATCTTAAGCAATGAGCAGTTCTTC. Protein: CASSPRTSGILSNEQFF.

The chain couples TRBV6-6 to TRBJ2-4, with D possibly being TRBD2 (6 bases). The CDR3 totals 16 residues. The V gene's germline CDR1 is MNHNY and CDR2 SVGAGI (reference sequence). Between the trimmed V and J ends, which lost 1 base and 5 bases, there was a span of 15 bases. The CDR3 sequence is CASSYWVGRAENIQYF. The CDR3 DNA reads as TGTGCCAGCAGTTACTGGGTCGGGAGAGCGGAAAACATTCAGTACTTC.

This clonotype was recorded many times. The chain links TRBV10-3 to TRBJ2-7, with D unresolved. The germline V and J ends were trimmed by 7 bases and 1 base, with 17 bases remaining between them. This CDR3 region has 15 residues. The germline V gene encodes CDR1 ENHRY and CDR2 SYGVKD. CDR3 protein: CAIKDQATPSYEQYF. The DNA of the CDR3 is TGTGCCATCAAAGACCAAGCGACGCCTTCCTACGAGCAGTACTTC.

V usage is TRBV20-1 and J usage is TRBJ2-7, with D possibly TRBD1 on 5 matching bases. Germline V gene sequence: CDR1 DFQATT, CDR2 SNEGSKA (reference sequence). The CDR3 length is 12 residues. Trimming stripped 0 bases from V and 6 bases from J, with 9 bases between. The CDR3 region is CSARDRQPEQYF. The CDR3 DNA sequence: TGCAGTGCTAGAGATCGACAGCCCGAGCAGTACTTC.

This clonotype was detected a few times. The J gene is TRBJ2-2, the V gene TRBV20-1; D gene unclear. Trimming removed 5 bases from V and 1 base from J, with 11 bases in between. The CDR3 loop spans 14 amino acids. The germline V gene has CDR1 DFQATT and CDR2 SNEGSKA (reference sequence). This chain's CDR3 is CSALAGGNTGELFF. CDR3 nucleotide sequence: TGCAGTGCTCTGGCTGGTGGGAACACCGGGGAGCTGTTTTTT.

This clonotype has more than one count but fewer than ten. This CDR3 reads CSAPTHGWDTEAFF. In DNA, the CDR3 is TGCAGTGCACCCACCCACGGGTGGGACACTGAAGCTTTCTTT. The chain carries TRBV20-1 and TRBJ1-1, with D uncertain. V lost 6 bases, J lost 3 bases, and 17 bases lay in between. Germline CDR1 DFQATT, CDR2 SNEGSKA (reference sequence). The CDR3 has 14 residues.

This clonotype has a handful of counts. J is TRBJ1-1 and V is TRBV14; no clear D gene. The germline gives CDR1 SGHDN, CDR2 FVKESK. CDR3 size: 16 residues. V dropped 2 bases and J dropped 6 bases, with 19 bases sitting between them. CDR3 loop: CASSQTPPQRRAEAFF. DNA for the CDR3: TGTGCCAGCAGCCAAACACCGCCACAACGGCGCGCTGAAGCTTTCTTT.

The table lists this clonotype with a few counts. The chain recombines TRBV11-3 with TRBJ1-1; D may be TRBD1 (6 bases). V gave up 6 bases and J gave up 0 bases, with 11 bases separating them. The V gene's germline CDR1 is SGHNT and CDR2 YENEEA. This CDR3 comprises 14 residues. CDR3 in amino acids: CASRQGKMNTEAFF. Written as DNA, the CDR3 is TGTGCCAGCAGACAGGGCAAGATGAACACTGAAGCTTTCTTT.

There are a few counts of this clonotype. The chain has TRBV28 and TRBJ2-7, with D tentatively TRBD1 or TRBD2 (6 bases each). The CDR3 runs to 14 residues. Germline V gives CDR1 MDHEN, CDR2 SYDVKM. V lost 6 bases to trimming and J lost 3 bases, with 15 bases between them. The CDR3 region has the DNA TGTGCCAGCAGAAATAGACTAGGGGGCTACGAGCAGTACTTC. This codes for CASRNRLGGYEQYF.